This passage covers 7 T cell receptor beta chains from one sample sequenced in a study of T cell responses to AZD1222 COVID-19 vaccine. The protocol was immunoSEQ multiplex PCR, while the TCRdb copy is restricted to in-frame clones and leaves out a portion. The sample shows about 81,000 clones, 80% to 90% of them seen only once. Source: peripheral blood, taken 28 days after the second AZD1222 dose. Receptor source: an adult who received the AZD1222 COVID-19 vaccine.

The chain links TRBV4-2 to TRBJ1-1, with D unclear. V was pared by 0 bases and J by 5 bases, with 10 bases between. Germline CDR1 LGHNA, CDR2 YNFKEQ. This CDR3 spans 14 amino acids. CDR3 residues: CASSQDPGRTEAFF. The CDR3 DNA sequence: TGTGCCAGCAGCCAAGATCCGGGTAGGACTGAAGCTTTCTTT.

V and J are TRBV19 and TRBJ1-5; no definite D call. Trimming stripped 4 bases from V and 7 bases from J, with 14 bases between. Germline assignment: CDR1 LNHDA and CDR2 SQIVND (reference sequence). The CDR3 contains 14 residues. The DNA for the CDR3 is TGTGCCAGTAGTAGGGAGGGTATGAACCAGCCCCAGCATTTT. Its protein product is CASSREGMNQPQHF. The whole variable domain, remainder taken from reference TRBV19 and TRBJ1-5, is DGGITQSPKYLFRKEGQNVTLSCEQNLNHDAMYWYRQDPGQGLRLIYYSQIVNDFQKGDIAEGYSVSREKKESFPLTVTSAQKNPTAFYLCASSREGMNQPQHFGDGTRLSIL.

The rearrangement uses TRBV15 and TRBJ2-7; D is ambiguous. Trimming cost V 0 bases and J 2 bases, with 14 bases left between them. This CDR3 contains 16 residues. In germline, CDR1 is LNHNV, CDR2 YYDKDF (reference sequence). This chain's CDR3 is CATSRDRPTLTYEQYF. The CDR3 bases are TGTGCCACCAGCAGAGATCGGCCGACACTAACCTACGAGCAGTACTTC.

The chain employs TRBV19 and TRBJ2-5; D is unclear. Germline V gene lookup returns CDR1 LNHDA and CDR2 SQIVND (reference sequence). The CDR3 length is 12 residues. Trimming stripped 3 bases from V and 3 bases from J, with 5 bases between. The CDR3 nucleotides read TGTGCCAGTAGTATTGGCGAAGAGACCCAGTACTTC. Translating gives CASSIGEETQYF. The full variable domain, its missing parts supplied by reference TRBV19 and TRBJ2-5, is DGGITQSPKYLFRKEGQNVTLSCEQNLNHDAMYWYRQDPGQGLRLIYYSQIVNDFQKGDIAEGYSVSREKKESFPLTVTSAQKNPTAFYLCASSIGEETQYFGPGTRLLVL.

The chain recombines TRBV6-6 with TRBJ2-2; D is perhaps TRBD2 (6 bases). The germline V and J ends were trimmed by 6 bases and 0 bases, with 11 bases remaining between them. Germline V CDR1 and CDR2: MNHNY, SVGAGI (reference sequence). The CDR3 has 15 residues. The CDR3 region is CASSPRRANTGELFF. The CDR3 nucleotides read TGTGCCAGCAGCCCCCGGAGGGCGAACACCGGGGAGCTGTTTTTT.

The V gene is TRBV3-1 (or the pseudogene TRBV3-2), the J gene TRBJ2-2; D is perhaps TRBD1 or TRBD2 (5 bases each). The CDR3 spans 18 residues. The germline gives CDR1 LGHDT, CDR2 YNNKEL (reference sequence). V lost 0 bases and J lost 3, with 17 bases in between. The CDR3 is CASSQDAFGTQDTGELFF. In nucleotides, the CDR3 is TGTGCCAGCAGCCAAGATGCTTTCGGGACGCAAGACACCGGGGAGCTGTTTTTT.

The chain couples TRBV7-2 to TRBJ2-2; the D call may be TRBD1 or TRBD2 (5 bases each). CDR3 length: 16 amino acids. Per the germline V gene, CDR1 is SGHTA and CDR2 is FQGNSA. Trimming shortened V by 2 bases and J by 5 bases, and 15 bases separated the two germline ends. Here the CDR3 reads CASSLFVIGGTGELFF. DNA for the CDR3: TGTGCCAGCAGCTTATTTGTCATTGGGGGAACCGGGGAGCTGTTTTTT. The variable domain in full, with the rest retrieved from reference TRBV7-2 and TRBJ2-2, is GAGVSQSPSNKVTEKGKDVELRCDPISGHTALYWYRQSLGQGLEFLIYFQGNSAPDKSGLPSDRFSAERTGGSVSTLTIQRTQQEDSAVYLCASSLFVIGGTGELFFGEGSRLTVL.